The rows below give T cell receptor beta chains drawn from one sample of a study of cytomegalovirus exposure and HLA in healthy donors. The protocol was immunoSEQ multiplex PCR, while the TCRdb copy is restricted to in-frame clones and leaves out a portion. The sample has roughly 100,000 clones, roughly two thirds seen once; the top ten hold more than 2.5%. The sequencing sample was made of PBMCs. All receptors come from a man aged 30-40 years in good health and CMV-seronegative. Each CDR3 is given with its conserved first and last residue. Each record gives: clone size, V gene, D gene, J gene, CDR3 protein, CDR3 DNA. The D gene is left open where the match is weak. Expanded clones get a size class; other rows say once, few or many, or leave the size out.

>once|TRBV2|-|TRBJ2-7
CASSESQMGADEQYF
TGTGCCAGCAGTGAATCCCAGATGGGGGCAGACGAGCAGTACTTC
>-|TRBV7-9|TRBD2|TRBJ2-7
CASSFTSAEQYF
TGTGCCAGCAGCTTTACTAGCGCCGAGCAGTACTTC
>-|TRBV28|TRBD1|TRBJ1-1
CASSPNRDRGTEAFF
TGTGCCAGCAGTCCAAACCGGGACAGGGGCACTGAAGCTTTCTTT
>-|TRBV14|-|TRBJ1-2
CASSHTRNYGYTF
TGTGCCAGCAGCCACACGAGAAACTATGGCTACACCTTC
>few|TRBV7-2|-|TRBJ2-7
CASSLAGYSYEQYF
TGTGCCAGCAGCTTAGCGGGCTACTCCTACGAGCAGTACTTC
>-|TRBV2|-|TRBJ2-5
CASKESEETQYF
TGTGCCAGCAAAGAAAGCGAAGAGACCCAGTACTTC
>-|TRBV28|TRBD1|TRBJ2-7
CASSPTGQGATYEQYF
TGTGCCAGCAGTCCTACCGGACAGGGGGCGACTTACGAGCAGTACTTC
>-|TRBV18|-|TRBJ2-6
CASSLGQSGANVLTF
TGTGCCAGCTCACTCGGACAGTCTGGGGCCAACGTCCTGACTTTC
>few|TRBV5-4|-|TRBJ2-3
CASSLAGAGTDTQYF
TGTGCCAGCAGCTTGGCAGGGGCTGGCACAGATACGCAGTATTTT
>-|TRBV7-2|TRBD2|TRBJ2-7
CASSLRLAGNSYEQYF
TGTGCCAGCAGCCTTAGACTAGCGGGGAATTCCTACGAGCAGTACTTC
>-|TRBV2|TRBD1|TRBJ1-3
CASSETGGRSGNTIYF
TGTGCCAGCAGTGAGACAGGGGGAAGGTCTGGAAACACCATATATTTT
>-|TRBV28|TRBD1|TRBJ1-2
CASLGGQINYGYTF
TGTGCCAGCTTAGGGGGACAGATAAACTATGGCTACACCTTC
>few|TRBV29-1|-|TRBJ1-5
CSVGWDTYSNQPQHF
TGCAGCGTTGGGTGGGACACATATAGCAATCAGCCCCAGCATTTT
>-|TRBV19|TRBD2|TRBJ2-7
CASSSSGRAGYEQYF
TGTGCCAGTAGTTCCAGCGGGAGGGCGGGGTACGAGCAGTACTTC
>-|TRBV2|TRBD1|TRBJ1-5
CASSSRTGGGQPQHF
TGTGCCAGCAGTTCTCGGACAGGGGGCGGTCAGCCCCAGCATTTT
>-|TRBV5-4|-|TRBJ2-7
CASSFPGYEQYF
TGTGCCAGCAGCTTTCCAGGCTACGAGCAGTACTTC
>-|TRBV11-3|-|TRBJ2-7
CASSPRGLYEQYF
TGTGCCAGCAGCCCCAGGGGCCTCTACGAGCAGTACTTC
>-|TRBV28|-|TRBJ1-2
CASIFGGGAPRGYTF
TGTGCCAGCATCTTTGGGGGAGGGGCGCCCCGTGGCTACACCTTC
>-|TRBV9|-|TRBJ2-7
CASSVGGRGDYEQYF
TGTGCCAGCAGCGTAGGCGGCAGGGGGGACTACGAGCAGTACTTC
>-|TRBV7-7|-|TRBJ1-4
CASSVGRAGGEKLFF
TGTGCTAGCAGCGTTGGTCGGGCAGGAGGTGAAAAACTGTTTTTT
>-|TRBV18|TRBD1|TRBJ2-7
CASSPGQGSYEQYF
TGTGCCAGCTCACCCGGACAGGGTTCCTACGAGCAGTACTTC
>-|TRBV27|TRBD2|TRBJ2-7
CASSSTSGRARVEQYF
TGTGCCAGCAGTTCTACCAGCGGGAGGGCCCGAGTCGAGCAGTACTTC
>once|TRBV7-2|-|TRBJ2-1
CASSVQGNEQFF
TGTGCCAGCAGCGTTCAGGGCAATGAGCAGTTCTTC
>-|TRBV7-9|TRBD1|TRBJ2-5
CASSTRQGSWETQYF
TGTGCCAGCAGCACAAGACAGGGATCTTGGGAGACCCAGTACTTC
>-|TRBV7-2|TRBD2|TRBJ2-7
CASSLNPPGLAGAYEQYF
TGTGCCAGCAGCTTAAACCCCCCGGGACTAGCGGGAGCCTACGAGCAGTACTTC
>-|TRBV5-6|TRBD1|TRBJ1-5
CASSFFTGELDQPQHF
TGTGCCAGCAGCTTTTTCACAGGGGAATTAGATCAGCCCCAGCATTTT
>few|TRBV10-3|TRBD1|TRBJ1-4
CAIRGDREKLFF
TGTGCCATCAGGGGGGACAGGGAAAAACTGTTTTTT
>-|TRBV7-3|-|TRBJ1-1
CASSSSPNTEAFF
TGTGCCAGCAGCTCTTCCCCGAACACTGAAGCTTTCTTT
>once|TRBV6-1|-|TRBJ2-7
CASSEGVGRVNEQYF
TGTGCCAGCAGTGAAGGGGTGGGCAGGGTCAACGAGCAGTACTTC
>-|TRBV18|-|TRBJ1-1
CASSQQQGEAFF
TGTGCCAGCTCACAACAACAGGGAGAAGCTTTCTTT
>-|TRBV6-5|TRBD1|TRBJ1-1
CASSKRDRGRTEAFF
TGTGCCAGCAGTAAACGTGACAGGGGGAGGACTGAAGCTTTCTTT
>-|TRBV2|-|TRBJ2-2
CANRGTGELFF
TGTGCCAACCGCGGGACCGGGGAGCTGTTTTTT
>few|TRBV9|TRBD1|TRBJ2-5
CASSPQRTGEETQYF
TGTGCCAGCAGCCCCCAAAGGACAGGGGAGGAGACCCAGTACTTC
>-|TRBV2|-|TRBJ2-7
CASSELNVQGRDEQYF
TGTGCCAGCAGTGAACTGAACGTCCAGGGCCGCGACGAGCAGTACTTC
>-|TRBV19|TRBD1|TRBJ1-1
CASSSGDRAEAFF
TGTGCCAGTAGTTCAGGGGACAGGGCTGAAGCTTTCTTT